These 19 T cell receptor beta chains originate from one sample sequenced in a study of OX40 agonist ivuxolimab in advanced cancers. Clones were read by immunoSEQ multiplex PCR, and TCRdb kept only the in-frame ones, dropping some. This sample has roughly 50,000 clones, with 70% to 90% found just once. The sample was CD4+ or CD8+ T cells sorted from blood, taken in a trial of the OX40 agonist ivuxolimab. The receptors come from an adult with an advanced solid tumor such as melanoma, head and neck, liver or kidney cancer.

CDR3 protein: CSAIITEAFF. As DNA, the CDR3 is TGCAGTGCTATAATTACTGAAGCTTTCTTT. V is TRBV20-1 and J is TRBJ1-1; D is unclear. Trimming shortened V by 4 bases and J by 5 bases, and 5 bases separated the two germline ends. This CDR3 region has 10 residues. Looked up from germline, CDR1 is DFQATT and CDR2 is SNEGSKA (reference sequence).

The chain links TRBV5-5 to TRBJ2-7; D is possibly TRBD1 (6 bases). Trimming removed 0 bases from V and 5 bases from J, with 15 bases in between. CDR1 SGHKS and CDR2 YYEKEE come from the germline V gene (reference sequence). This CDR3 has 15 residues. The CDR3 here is CASSLGHRESDEQYF. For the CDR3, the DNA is TGTGCCAGCAGCTTGGGGCACAGGGAATCGGACGAGCAGTACTTC. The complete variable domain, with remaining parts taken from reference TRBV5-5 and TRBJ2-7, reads DAGVTQSPTHLIKTRGQQVTLRCSPISGHKSVSWYQQVLGQGPQFIFQYYEKEERGRGNFPDRFSARQFPNYSSELNVNALLLGDSALYLCASSLGHRESDEQYFGPGTRLTVT.

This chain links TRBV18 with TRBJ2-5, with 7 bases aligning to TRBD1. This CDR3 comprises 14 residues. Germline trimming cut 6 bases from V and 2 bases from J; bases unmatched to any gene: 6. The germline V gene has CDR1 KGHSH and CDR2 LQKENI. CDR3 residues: CASSRPGQQETQYF. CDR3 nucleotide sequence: TGTGCCAGCTCTCGTCCGGGACAGCAAGAGACCCAGTACTTC.

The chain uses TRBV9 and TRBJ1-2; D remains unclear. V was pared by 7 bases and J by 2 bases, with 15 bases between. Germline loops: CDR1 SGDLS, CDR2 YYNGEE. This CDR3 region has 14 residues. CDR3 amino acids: CASAPEGGNYGYTF. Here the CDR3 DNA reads TGTGCCAGCGCCCCCGAGGGAGGGAACTATGGCTACACCTTC.

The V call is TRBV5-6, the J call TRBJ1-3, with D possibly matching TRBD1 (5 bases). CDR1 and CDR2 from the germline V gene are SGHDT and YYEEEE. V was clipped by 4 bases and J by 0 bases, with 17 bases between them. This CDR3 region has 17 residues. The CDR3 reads CASSPLPGLNSGNTIYF. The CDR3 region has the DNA TGTGCCAGCAGCCCGCTACCGGGACTGAACTCTGGAAACACCATATATTTT.

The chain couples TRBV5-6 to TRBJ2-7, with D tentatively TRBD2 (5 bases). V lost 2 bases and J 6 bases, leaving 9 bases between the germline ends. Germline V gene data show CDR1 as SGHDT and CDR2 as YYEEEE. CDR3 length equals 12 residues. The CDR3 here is CASSFLAGEQYF. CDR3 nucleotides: TGTGCCAGCAGCTTCCTAGCCGGCGAGCAGTACTTC.

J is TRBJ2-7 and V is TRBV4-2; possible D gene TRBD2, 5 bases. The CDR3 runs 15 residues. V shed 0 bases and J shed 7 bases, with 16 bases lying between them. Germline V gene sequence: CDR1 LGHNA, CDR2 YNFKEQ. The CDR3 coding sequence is TGTGCCAGCAGCCAAGAGTCCGAGAGGGATGAGGAGCAGTACTTC. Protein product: CASSQESERDEEQYF.

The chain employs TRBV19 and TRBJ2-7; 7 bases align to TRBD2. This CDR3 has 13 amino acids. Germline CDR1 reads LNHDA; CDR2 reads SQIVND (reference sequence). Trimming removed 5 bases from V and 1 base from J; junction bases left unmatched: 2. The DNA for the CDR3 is TGTGCCAGTAGTGGGGGGGTTTCCTACGAGCAGTACTTC. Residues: CASSGGVSYEQYF. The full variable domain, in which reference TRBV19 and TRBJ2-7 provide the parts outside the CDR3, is DGGITQSPKYLFRKEGQNVTLSCEQNLNHDAMYWYRQDPGQGLRLIYYSQIVNDFQKGDIAEGYSVSREKKESFPLTVTSAQKNPTAFYLCASSGGVSYEQYFGPGTRLTVT.

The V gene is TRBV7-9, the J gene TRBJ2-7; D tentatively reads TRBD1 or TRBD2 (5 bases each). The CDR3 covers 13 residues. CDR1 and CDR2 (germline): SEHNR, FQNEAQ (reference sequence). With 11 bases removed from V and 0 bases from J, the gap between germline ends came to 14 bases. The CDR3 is CAGDSGGSYEQYF. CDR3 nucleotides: TGTGCCGGAGACAGCGGCGGCTCCTACGAGCAGTACTTC.

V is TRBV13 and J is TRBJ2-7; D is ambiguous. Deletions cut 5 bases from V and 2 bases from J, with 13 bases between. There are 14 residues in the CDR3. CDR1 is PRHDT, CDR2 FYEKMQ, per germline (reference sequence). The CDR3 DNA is TGTGCCAGCAGCGCAGAGGACGGCCCCTACGAGCAGTACTTC. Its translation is CASSAEDGPYEQYF.

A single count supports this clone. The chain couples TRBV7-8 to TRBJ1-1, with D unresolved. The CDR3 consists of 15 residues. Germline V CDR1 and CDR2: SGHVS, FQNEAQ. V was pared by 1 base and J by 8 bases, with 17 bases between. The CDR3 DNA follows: TGTGCCAGCAGCTTAGTACCCGGGATCAGAAACGAAGCTTTCTTT. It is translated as CASSLVPGIRNEAFF.

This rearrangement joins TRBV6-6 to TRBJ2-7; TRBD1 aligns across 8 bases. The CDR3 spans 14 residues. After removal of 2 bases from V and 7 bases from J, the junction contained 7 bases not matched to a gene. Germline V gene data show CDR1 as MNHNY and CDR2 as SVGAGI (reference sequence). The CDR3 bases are TGTGCCAGCAGTTACGGTACAGGGGGTCAGGAGCAGTACTTC. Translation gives CASSYGTGGQEQYF.

The CDR3 loop reads CASSEFYNEQFF. The CDR3 bases are TGTGCCAGCAGTGAGTTCTACAATGAGCAGTTCTTC. This chain connects TRBV25-1 to TRBJ2-1; no clear D gene. The CDR3 is 12 amino acids. V was shortened by 3 bases and J by 3 bases, with 3 bases between the two germline ends. Germline loops: CDR1 MGHDK, CDR2 SYGVNS.

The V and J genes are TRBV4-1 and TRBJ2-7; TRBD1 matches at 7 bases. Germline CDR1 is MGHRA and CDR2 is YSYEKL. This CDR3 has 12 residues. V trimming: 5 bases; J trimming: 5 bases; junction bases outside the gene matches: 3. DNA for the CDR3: TGCGCCAGCAGCGACAGGGAAGACGAGCAGTACTTC. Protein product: CASSDREDEQYF.

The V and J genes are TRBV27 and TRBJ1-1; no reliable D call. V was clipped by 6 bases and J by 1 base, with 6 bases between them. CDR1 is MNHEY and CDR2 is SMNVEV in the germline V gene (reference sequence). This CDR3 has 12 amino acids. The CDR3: CASSRPNTEAFF. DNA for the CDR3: TGTGCCAGCAGCAGACCGAACACTGAAGCTTTCTTT.

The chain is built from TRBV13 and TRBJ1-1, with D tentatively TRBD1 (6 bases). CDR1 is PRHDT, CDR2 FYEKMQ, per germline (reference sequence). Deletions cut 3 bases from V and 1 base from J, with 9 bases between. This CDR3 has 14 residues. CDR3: CASSFGTQNTEAFF. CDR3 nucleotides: TGTGCCAGCAGCTTCGGGACACAGAACACTGAAGCTTTCTTT. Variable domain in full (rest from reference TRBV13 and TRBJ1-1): AAGVIQSPRHLIKEKRETATLKCYPIPRHDTVYWYQQGPGQDPQFLISFYEKMQSDKGSIPDRFSAQQFSDYHSELNMSSLELGDSALYFCASSFGTQNTEAFFGQGTRLTVV.

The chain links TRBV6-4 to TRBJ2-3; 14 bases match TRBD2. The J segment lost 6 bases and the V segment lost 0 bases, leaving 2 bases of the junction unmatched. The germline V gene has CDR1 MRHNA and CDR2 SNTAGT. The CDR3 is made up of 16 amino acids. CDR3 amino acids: CASSDSTSGGADTQYF. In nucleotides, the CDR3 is TGTGCCAGCAGTGACTCGACTAGCGGGGGGGCTGATACGCAGTATTTT.

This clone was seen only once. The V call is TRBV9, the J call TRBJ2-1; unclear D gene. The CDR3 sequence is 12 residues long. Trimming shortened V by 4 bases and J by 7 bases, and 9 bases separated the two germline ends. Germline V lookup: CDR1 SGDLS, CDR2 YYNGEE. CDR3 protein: CASSLVANEQFF. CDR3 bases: TGTGCCAGCAGCTTAGTGGCGAATGAGCAGTTCTTC.

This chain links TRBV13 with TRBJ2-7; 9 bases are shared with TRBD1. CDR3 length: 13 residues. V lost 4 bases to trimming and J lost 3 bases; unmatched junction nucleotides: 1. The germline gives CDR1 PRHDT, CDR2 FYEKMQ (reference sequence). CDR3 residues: CASSSGQGYEQYF. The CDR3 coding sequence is TGTGCCAGCAGCTCGGGACAGGGCTACGAGCAGTACTTC.